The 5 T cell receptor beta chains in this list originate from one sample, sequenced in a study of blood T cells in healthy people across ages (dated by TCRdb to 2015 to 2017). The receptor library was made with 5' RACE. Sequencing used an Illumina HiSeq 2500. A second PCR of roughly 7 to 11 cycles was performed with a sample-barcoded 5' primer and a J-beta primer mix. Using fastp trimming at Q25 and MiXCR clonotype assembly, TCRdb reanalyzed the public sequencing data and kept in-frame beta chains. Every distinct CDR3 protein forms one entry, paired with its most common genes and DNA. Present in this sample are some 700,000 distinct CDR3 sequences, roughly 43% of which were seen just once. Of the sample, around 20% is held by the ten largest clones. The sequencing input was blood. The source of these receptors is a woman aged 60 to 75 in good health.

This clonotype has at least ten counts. The CDR3 sequence is CSVFQRGDQPQHF. DNA of the CDR3: TGCAGTGTTTTCCAGAGAGGGGATCAGCCCCAGCATTTT. The rearrangement joins TRBV20-1 to TRBJ1-5, with D tentatively TRBD1 (5 bases). CDR1 is DFQATT and CDR2 is SNEGSKA in the germline V gene (reference sequence). This CDR3 has 13 residues. V shed 7 bases and J shed 5 bases, with 15 bases lying between them.

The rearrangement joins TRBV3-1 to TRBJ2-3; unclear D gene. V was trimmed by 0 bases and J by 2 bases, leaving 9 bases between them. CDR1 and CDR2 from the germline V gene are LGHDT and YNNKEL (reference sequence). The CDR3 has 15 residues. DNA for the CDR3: TGTGCCAGCAGCCAAGAACTCATACCCACAGATACGCAGTATTTT. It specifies CASSQELIPTDTQYF.

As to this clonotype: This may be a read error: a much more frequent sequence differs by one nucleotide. The CDR3 spells CACSLDGGAGNSPLHF. The CDR3 region has the DNA TGTGCCTGCAGCTTGGACGGGGGCGCTGGTAATTCACCCCTCCACTTT. The genes are TRBV7-2 and TRBJ1-6, with TRBD1 as a possible D gene (6 bases). The CDR3 runs 16 residues. Per germline, CDR1 SGHTA and CDR2 FQGNSA.

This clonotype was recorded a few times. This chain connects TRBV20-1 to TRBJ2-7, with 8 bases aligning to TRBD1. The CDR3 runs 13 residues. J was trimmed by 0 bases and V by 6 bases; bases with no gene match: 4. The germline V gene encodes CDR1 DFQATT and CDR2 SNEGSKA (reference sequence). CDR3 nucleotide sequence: TGCAGTGCGCGGACAGGGACCTCCTACGAGCAGTACTTC. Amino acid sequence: CSARTGTSYEQYF.

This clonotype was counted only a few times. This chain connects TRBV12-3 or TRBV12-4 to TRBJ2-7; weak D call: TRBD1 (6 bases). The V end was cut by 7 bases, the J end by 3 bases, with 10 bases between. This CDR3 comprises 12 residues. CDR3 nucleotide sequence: TGTGCCAGCACCCAGGGGAACTACGAGCAGTACTTC. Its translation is CASTQGNYEQYF.